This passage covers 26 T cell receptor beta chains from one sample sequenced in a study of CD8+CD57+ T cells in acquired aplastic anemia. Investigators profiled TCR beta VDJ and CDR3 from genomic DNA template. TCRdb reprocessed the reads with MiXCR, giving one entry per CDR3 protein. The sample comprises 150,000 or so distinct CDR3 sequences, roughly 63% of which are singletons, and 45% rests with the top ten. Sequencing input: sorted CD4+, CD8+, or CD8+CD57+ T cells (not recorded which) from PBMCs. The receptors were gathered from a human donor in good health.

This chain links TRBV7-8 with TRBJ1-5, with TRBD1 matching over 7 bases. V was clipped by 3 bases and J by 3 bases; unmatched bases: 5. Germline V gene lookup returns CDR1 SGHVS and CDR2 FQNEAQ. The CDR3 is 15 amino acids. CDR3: CASSLGTVYNQPQHF. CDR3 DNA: TGTGCCAGCAGCTTGGGGACAGTTTACAATCAGCCCCAGCATTTT.

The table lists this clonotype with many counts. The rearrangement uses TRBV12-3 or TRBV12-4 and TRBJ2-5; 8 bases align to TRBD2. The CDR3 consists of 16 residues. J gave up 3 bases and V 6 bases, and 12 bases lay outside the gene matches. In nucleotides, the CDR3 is TGTGCCAGCAGCGGAAAAGCGGGGGAGCACGAAGAGACCCAGTACTTC. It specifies CASSGKAGEHEETQYF.

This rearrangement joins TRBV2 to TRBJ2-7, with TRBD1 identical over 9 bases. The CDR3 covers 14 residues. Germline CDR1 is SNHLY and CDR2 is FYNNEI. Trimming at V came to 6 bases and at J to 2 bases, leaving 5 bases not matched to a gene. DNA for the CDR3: TGTGCCAGCAGGCCGGGACAGGGTACCTACGAGCAGTACTTC. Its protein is CASRPGQGTYEQYF.

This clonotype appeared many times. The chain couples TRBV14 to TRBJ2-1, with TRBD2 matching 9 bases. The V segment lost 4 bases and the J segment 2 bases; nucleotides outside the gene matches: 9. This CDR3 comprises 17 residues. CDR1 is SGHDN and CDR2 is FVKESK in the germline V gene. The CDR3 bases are TGTGCCAGCAGCCTAAGGGTCGCGGGAGGGCCCTACAATGAGCAGTTCTTC. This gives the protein CASSLRVAGGPYNEQFF.

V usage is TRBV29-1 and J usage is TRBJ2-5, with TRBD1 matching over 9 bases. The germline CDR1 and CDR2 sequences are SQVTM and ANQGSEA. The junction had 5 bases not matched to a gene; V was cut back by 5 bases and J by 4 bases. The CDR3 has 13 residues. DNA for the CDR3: TGCAGCGTTAGACAGGGGGGTGGAGAGACCCAGTACTTC. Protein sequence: CSVRQGGGETQYF.

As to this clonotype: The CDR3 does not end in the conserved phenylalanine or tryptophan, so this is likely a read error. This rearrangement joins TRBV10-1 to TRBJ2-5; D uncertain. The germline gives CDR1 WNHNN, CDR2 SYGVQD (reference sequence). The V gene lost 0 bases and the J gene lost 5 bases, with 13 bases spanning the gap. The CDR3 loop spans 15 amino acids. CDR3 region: CASSESPTADETQYL. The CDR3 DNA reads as TGCGCCAGCAGTGAGTCTCCCACGGCTGACGAGACCCAGTACCTC.

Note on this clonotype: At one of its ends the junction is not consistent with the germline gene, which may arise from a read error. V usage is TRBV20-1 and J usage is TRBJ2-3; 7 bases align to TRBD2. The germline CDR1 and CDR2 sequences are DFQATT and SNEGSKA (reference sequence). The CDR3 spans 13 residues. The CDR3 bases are TGCAGCGCTAACGAAGCGGGGACAGATACGCAGTATTTT. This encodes CSANEAGTDTQYF.

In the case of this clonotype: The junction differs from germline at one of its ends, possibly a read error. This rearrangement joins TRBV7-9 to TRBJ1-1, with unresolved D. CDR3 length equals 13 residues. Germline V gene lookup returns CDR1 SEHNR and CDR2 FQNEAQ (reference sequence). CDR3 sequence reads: CASSLDGGTEALF. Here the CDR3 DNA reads TGTGCCAGCAGCCTAGATGGAGGCACTGAAGCTCTCTTT.

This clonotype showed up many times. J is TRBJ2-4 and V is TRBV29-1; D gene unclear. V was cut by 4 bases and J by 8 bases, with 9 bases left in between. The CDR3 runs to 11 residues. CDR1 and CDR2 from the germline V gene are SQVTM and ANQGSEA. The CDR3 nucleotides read TGCAGCGTTGCCGGAGCCGACATTCAGTACTTC. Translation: CSVAGADIQYF.

The CDR3 sequence is CASSPRTLLNTEAFF. The DNA of the CDR3 is TGTGCCAGCAGTCCCAGGACACTGCTGAACACTGAAGCTTTCTTT. V gene TRBV25-1 combines with J gene TRBJ1-1; tentative D call: TRBD1 (5 bases). Trimming left V 5 bases short and J 0 bases short, with 13 bases between. The CDR3 runs to 15 residues. The V gene's germline CDR1 is MGHDK and CDR2 SYGVNS.

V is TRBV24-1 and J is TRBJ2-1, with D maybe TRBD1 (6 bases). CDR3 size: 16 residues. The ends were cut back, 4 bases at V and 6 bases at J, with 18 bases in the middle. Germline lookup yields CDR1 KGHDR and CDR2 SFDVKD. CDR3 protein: CATSDSTPGQLNEQFF. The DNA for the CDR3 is TGTGCCACCAGTGACTCCACCCCGGGACAACTCAATGAGCAGTTCTTC.

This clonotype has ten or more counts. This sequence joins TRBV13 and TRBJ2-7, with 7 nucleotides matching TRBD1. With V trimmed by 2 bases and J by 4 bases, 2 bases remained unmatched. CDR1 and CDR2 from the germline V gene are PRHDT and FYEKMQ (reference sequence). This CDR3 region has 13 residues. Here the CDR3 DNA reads TGTGCCAGCAGCTTAAGGGGGCCTTACGAGCAGTACTTC. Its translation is CASSLRGPYEQYF.

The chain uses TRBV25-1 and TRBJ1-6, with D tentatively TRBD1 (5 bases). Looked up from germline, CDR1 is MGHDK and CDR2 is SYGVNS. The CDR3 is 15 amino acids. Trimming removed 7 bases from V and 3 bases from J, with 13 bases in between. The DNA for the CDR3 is TGTGCCAGCACCGAACGGGGCCTCTATAATTCACCCCTCCACTTT. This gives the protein CASTERGLYNSPLHF. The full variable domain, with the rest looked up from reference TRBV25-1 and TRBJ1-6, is EADIYQTPRYLVIGTGKKITLECSQTMGHDKMYWYQQDPGMELHLIHYSYGVNSTEKGDLSSESTVSRIRTEHFPLTLESARPSHTSQYLCASTERGLYNSPLHFGNGTRLTVT.

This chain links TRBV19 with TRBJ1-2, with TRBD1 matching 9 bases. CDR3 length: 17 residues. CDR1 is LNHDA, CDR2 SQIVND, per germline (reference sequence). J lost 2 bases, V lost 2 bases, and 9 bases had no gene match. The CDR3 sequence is CASSISVRTGANYGYTF. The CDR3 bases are TGTGCCAGTAGTATATCAGTCAGGACAGGGGCGAACTATGGCTACACCTTC.

Here the CDR3 DNA reads TGTGCCAGCAGTCCTATAGGGGACTCCGGGGAGCTGTTTTTT. It codes for CASSPIGDSGELFF. The chain links TRBV13 to TRBJ2-2; a possible D gene is TRBD2 (6 bases). The germline V and J ends were trimmed by 6 bases and 6 bases, with 14 bases remaining between them. The germline gives CDR1 PRHDT, CDR2 FYEKMQ (reference sequence). CDR3 length: 14 amino acids.

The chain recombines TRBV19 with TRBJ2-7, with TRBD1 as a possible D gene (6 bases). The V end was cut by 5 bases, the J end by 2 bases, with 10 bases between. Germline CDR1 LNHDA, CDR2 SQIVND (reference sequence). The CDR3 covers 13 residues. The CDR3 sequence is CASSGGPTYEQYF. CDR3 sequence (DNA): TGTGCCAGTAGTGGGGGCCCTACCTACGAGCAGTACTTC.

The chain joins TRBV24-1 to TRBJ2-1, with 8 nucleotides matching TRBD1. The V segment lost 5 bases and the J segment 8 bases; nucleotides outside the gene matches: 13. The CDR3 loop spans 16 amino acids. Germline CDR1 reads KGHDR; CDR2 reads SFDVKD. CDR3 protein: CATSATGEVGFDEQFF. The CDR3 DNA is TGTGCCACCAGTGCGACAGGGGAAGTTGGTTTCGATGAGCAGTTCTTC.

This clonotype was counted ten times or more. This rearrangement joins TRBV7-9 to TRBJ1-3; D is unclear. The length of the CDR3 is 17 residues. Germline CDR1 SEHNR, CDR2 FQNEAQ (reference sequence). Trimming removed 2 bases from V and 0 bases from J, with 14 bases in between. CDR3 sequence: CASSLTRLPGSGNTIYF. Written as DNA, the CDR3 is TGTGCCAGCAGCTTAACGCGACTCCCCGGCTCTGGAAACACCATATATTTT.

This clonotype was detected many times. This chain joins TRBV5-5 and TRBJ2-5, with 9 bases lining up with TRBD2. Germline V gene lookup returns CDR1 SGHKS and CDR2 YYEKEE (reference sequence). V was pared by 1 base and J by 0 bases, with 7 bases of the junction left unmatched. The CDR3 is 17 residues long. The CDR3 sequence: CASSLFGSGRNQETQYF. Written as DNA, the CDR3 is TGTGCCAGCAGCTTGTTCGGAAGCGGGAGGAACCAAGAGACCCAGTACTTC.

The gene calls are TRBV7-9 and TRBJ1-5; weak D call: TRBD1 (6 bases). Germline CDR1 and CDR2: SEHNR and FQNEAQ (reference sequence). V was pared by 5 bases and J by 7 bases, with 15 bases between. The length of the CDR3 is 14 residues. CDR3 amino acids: CASSPRQDGQPQHF. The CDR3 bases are TGTGCCAGCAGCCCCCGACAGGACGGACAGCCCCAGCATTTT.

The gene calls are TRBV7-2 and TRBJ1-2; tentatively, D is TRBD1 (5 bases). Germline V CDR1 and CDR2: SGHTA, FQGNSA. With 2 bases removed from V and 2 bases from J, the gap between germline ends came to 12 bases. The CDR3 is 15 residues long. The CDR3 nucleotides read TGTGCCAGCAGCTTACAAATGGGGCCGAACTATGGCTACACCTTC. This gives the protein CASSLQMGPNYGYTF.

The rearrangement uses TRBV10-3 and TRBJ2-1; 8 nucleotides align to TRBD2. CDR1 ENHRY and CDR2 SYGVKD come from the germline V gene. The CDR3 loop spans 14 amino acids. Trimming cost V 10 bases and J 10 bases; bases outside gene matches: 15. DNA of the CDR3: TGTGCCACCCCGGGGGCGGGGGGAATATACGAGCAGTTCTTC. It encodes CATPGAGGIYEQFF.

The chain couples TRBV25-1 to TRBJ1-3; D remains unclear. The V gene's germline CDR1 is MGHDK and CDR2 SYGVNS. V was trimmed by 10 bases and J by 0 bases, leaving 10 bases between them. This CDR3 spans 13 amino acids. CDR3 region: CATTSISGNTIYF. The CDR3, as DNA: TGTGCCACCACCTCTATCTCTGGAAACACCATATATTTT.

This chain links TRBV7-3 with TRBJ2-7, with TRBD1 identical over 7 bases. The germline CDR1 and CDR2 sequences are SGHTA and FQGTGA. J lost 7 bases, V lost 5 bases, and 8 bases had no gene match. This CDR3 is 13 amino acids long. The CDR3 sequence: CASSLRQGQEQYF. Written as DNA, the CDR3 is TGTGCCAGCAGCCTAAGACAGGGCCAGGAGCAGTACTTC.

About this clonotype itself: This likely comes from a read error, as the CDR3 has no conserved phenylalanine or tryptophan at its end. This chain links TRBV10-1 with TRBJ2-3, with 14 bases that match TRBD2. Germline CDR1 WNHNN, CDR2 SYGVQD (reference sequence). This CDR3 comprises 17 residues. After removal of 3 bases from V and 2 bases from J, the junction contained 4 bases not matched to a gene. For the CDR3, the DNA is TGCGCCAGCAGTGATATGGGACTAGCGGGAGACACAGATACGCAGTATTTG. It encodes CASSDMGLAGDTDTQYL.

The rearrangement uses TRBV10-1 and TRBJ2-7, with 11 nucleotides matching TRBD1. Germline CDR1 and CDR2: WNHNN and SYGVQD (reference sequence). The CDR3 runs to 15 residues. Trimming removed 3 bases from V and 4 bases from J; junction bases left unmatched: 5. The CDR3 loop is CASSDGGQGAYEQYF. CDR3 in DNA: TGCGCCAGCAGTGACGGAGGACAGGGGGCGTACGAGCAGTACTTC.